Included here is one T cell receptor beta chain sequence, with context. The antigen is undetermined. With 5 bases clipped from V and 8 bases from J, the junction kept 17 bases outside the gene matches. The CDR3 totals 16 residues. In germline, CDR1 is SGHRS, CDR2 YFSETQ. This PCR relied on a set of 60 Vbeta primers and 13 Jbeta primers. Libraries were prepared by immunoSEQ multiplex PCR; TCRdb keeps only in-frame clonotypes and omits some of them. The sample gives about 180,000 clones, roughly 77% of which show up once; 1.5% to 2% is in the top ten. This entry comes from a study of cytomegalovirus exposure and HLA in healthy donors. Study observations and caveats: The study listed 164 cytomegalovirus-associated TCR beta chains.

This clonotype was sampled from a woman in her 30s in good health and CMV-seronegative. Sequenced input: PBMCs. This chain connects TRBV5-1 to TRBJ2-7; 9 bases are shared with TRBD1. The CDR3 reads CASRLTPGQGLSKQYF. For the CDR3, the DNA is TGCGCCAGCAGGCTTACTCCGGGACAGGGACTCTCGAAGCAGTACTTC.